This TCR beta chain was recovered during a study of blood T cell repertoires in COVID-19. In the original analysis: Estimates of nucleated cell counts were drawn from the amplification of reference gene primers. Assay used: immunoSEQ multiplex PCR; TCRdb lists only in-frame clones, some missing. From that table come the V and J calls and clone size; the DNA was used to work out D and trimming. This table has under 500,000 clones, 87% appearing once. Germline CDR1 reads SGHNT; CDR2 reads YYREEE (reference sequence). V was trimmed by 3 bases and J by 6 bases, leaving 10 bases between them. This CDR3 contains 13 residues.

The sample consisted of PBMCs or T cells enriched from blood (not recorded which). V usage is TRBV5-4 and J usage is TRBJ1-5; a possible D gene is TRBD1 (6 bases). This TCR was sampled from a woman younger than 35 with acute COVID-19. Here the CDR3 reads CASSSGGGQPQHF. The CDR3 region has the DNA TGTGCCAGCAGCTCGGGGGGCGGTCAGCCCCAGCATTTT.